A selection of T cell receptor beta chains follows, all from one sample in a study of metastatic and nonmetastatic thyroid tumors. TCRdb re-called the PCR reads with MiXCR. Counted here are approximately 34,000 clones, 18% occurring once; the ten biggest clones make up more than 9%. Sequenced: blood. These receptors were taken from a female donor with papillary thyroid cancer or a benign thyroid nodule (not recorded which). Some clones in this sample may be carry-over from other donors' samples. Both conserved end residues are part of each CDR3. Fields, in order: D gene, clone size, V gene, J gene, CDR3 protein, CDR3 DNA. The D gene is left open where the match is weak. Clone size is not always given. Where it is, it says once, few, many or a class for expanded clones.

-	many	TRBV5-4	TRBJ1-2	CASSPQAGDYGYTF	TGTGCCAGCAGCCCGCAGGCGGGAGACTATGGCTACACCTTC
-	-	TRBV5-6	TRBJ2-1	CASSLVSSYNEQFF	TGTGCCAGCAGCTTGGTAAGCTCCTACAATGAGCAGTTCTTC
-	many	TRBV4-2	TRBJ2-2	CASSHGGPNTGELFF	TGTGCCAGCAGCCATGGGGGCCCAAATACCGGGGAGCTGTTTTTT
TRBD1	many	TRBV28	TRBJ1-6	CASRDRLYSPLHF	TGTGCCAGCAGGGACAGGTTATATTCACCCCTCCACTTT
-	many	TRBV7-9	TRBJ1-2	CASSLADRPNYGYTF	TGTGCCAGCAGCTTAGCGGACAGACCTAACTATGGCTACACCTTC
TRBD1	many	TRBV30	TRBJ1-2	CAWSWDVDRGPYGYTF	TGTGCCTGGAGTTGGGACGTCGACAGGGGACCTTATGGCTACACCTTC
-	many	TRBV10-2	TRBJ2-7	CASSEFRTEQYF	TGCGCCAGCAGTGAGTTCAGGACAGAGCAGTACTTC
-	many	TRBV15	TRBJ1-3	CATSRDAGLFSGNTIYF	TGTGCCACCAGCAGAGATGCAGGGCTCTTCTCTGGAAACACCATATATTTT
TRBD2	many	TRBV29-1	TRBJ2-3	CSVSGGTTDTQYF	TGCAGCGTGAGCGGGGGGACGACAGATACGCAGTATTTT
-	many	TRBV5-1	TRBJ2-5	CASSLAGDGGQETQYF	TGCGCCAGCAGCTTGGCGGGGGACGGAGGCCAAGAGACCCAGTACTTC
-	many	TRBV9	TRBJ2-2	CASSGELVTGELFF	TGTGCCAGCAGCGGCGAGCTCGTCACCGGGGAGCTGTTTTTT
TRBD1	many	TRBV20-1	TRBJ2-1	CSARTGGSYNEQFF	TGCAGTGCGCGGACAGGGGGCTCCTACAATGAGCAGTTCTTC
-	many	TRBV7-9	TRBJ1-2	CASTRATQSNYGYTF	TGTGCCAGCACCCGCGCCACTCAGAGCAACTATGGCTACACCTTC
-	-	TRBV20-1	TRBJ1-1	CSARPLNTEAFF	TGCAGTGCCAGACCGTTGAACACTGAAGCTTTCTTT
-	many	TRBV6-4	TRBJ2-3	CATRSLGQGGGTIGDTQYF	TGTGCCACACGCTCGCTAGGACAGGGCGGCGGGACTATTGGAGATACGCAGTATTTT
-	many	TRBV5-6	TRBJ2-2	CASSYDRGELFF	TGTGCCAGCAGCTATGATCGTGGGGAGCTGTTTTTT
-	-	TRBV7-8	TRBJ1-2	CASSFEQGYGYTF	TGTGCCAGCAGCTTCGAACAGGGCTATGGCTACACCTTC
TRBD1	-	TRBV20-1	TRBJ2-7	CSARGQGTTYEQYF	TGCAGTGCTAGAGGACAGGGAACTACCTACGAGCAGTACTTC
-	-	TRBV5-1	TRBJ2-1	CASSPGRGTPVHEQFF	TGCGCCAGCAGCCCCGGACGCGGCACTCCAGTCCATGAGCAGTTCTTC
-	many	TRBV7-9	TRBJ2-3	CASSLIRASTDTQYF	TGTGCCAGCAGCTTAATCAGAGCTAGCACAGATACGCAGTATTTT
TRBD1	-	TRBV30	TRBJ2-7	CAWNGQGFRPSVDEQYF	TGTGCCTGGAACGGACAGGGTTTTAGGCCTAGTGTAGACGAGCAGTACTTC
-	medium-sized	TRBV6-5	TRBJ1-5	CASSYRDGRNQPQHF	TGTGCCAGCAGTTACAGGGATGGGCGCAATCAGCCCCAGCATTTT
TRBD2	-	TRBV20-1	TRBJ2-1	CSAGVLAGGRNEQFF	TGCAGTGCTGGAGTACTAGCGGGAGGTCGCAATGAGCAGTTCTTC
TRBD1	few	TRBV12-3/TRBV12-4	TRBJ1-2	CASSSGTEGYGYTF	TGTGCCAGCAGCTCCGGGACAGAGGGTTATGGCTACACCTTC
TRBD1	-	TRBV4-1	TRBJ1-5	CASSPTPGQGAVRQPQHF	TGCGCCAGCAGCCCAACGCCCGGACAGGGGGCGGTGAGGCAGCCCCAGCATTTT
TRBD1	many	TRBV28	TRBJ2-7	CASSSGGGNEQYF	TGTGCCAGCAGTTCAGGGGGTGGGAACGAGCAGTACTTC
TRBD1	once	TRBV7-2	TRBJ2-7	CASSRSGTGYYEQYF	TGTGCCAGCAGCAGATCCGGGACAGGGTACTACGAGCAGTACTTC
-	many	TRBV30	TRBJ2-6	CAWAREAGANVLTF	TGTGCCTGGGCAAGGGAGGCTGGGGCCAACGTCCTGACTTTC
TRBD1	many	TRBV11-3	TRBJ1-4	CASSSLGDSWNEKLFF	TGTGCCAGCAGCTCCCTGGGGGACAGTTGGAATGAAAAACTGTTTTTT